The TCR beta chain under discussion was sequenced for a study of radiotherapy plus CTLA-4 blockade in lung cancer. Across the study: The study recorded objective responses in about 18% of patients and disease control in approximately 33%. Study-wide points: Clones derived from tumor TCRs expanded in blood after radiotherapy plus ipilimumab.

TCRdb's table, derived via immunoSEQ multiplex PCR, lists solely in-frame clones and lacks some. Of about 43,000 clones in the sample, 65% to 70% were seen once. In its sample, this clone was seen a few times. What it recognizes is unknown. This clonotype was sampled from a human donor with non-small cell lung cancer who had a partial response to radiotherapy plus ipilimumab. Here the sequenced sample was peripheral blood, taken from a patient treated with radiotherapy plus ipilimumab.

CDR3 DNA: TGCGCCAGCAGAACGAGACCAGGGGGTAATGGAAACACCATATATTTT. Its translation is CASRTRPGGNGNTIYF. This sequence joins TRBV5-1 and TRBJ1-3; 7 nucleotides line up with TRBD1. Germline CDR1 is SGHRS and CDR2 is YFSETQ. The J segment lost 3 bases and the V segment lost 5 bases, leaving 11 bases of the junction unmatched. CDR3 size: 16 residues.